The next 20 T cell receptor beta chains were all read from a single sample in a study of T cell responses to AZD1222 COVID-19 vaccine (dated by TCRdb to the early 2020s). The time point label corresponds to: baseline before first vaccination. The receptor library was made with the immunoSEQ multiplex PCR assay. As stored in TCRdb, this immuneACCESS dataset retains in-frame rearrangements with V and J assigned. A fraction of the clones does not appear; measured against another copy, unresolved V genes explain less than half of the discrepancy, and the remainder lacks a known reason. The sample table records around 150,000 clones; roughly 86% of these occur just once. More than 5.5% of the sample is taken by the ten largest. Sequencing used peripheral blood, obtained on day 0 of AZD1222 vaccination. The receptors were gathered from an adult in good health.

The CDR3 loop reads CARILRPPVATNEKLFF. The CDR3 DNA follows: TGTGCCAGAATCCTAAGACCCCCCGTAGCAACTAATGAAAAACTGTTTTTT. The rearrangement joins TRBV5-3 to TRBJ1-4; D is unresolved. TRBV5-3 is reported as an ORF; its role is uncertain. Deletions cut 6 bases from V and 0 bases from J, with 18 bases between. There are 17 residues in the CDR3.

The chain couples TRBV2 to TRBJ1-5, with 7 positions matching TRBD1. The ends lost 8 bases at V and 4 bases at J; junction bases unmatched: 8. Germline CDR1 is SNHLY and CDR2 is FYNNEI. The CDR3 extends over 14 amino acids. The CDR3, as DNA: TGTGCCAGCTGCGCCCGACAGGGTAATCAGCCCCAGCATTTT. This sequence encodes CASCARQGNQPQHF.

The CDR3 DNA is TGTGCCAGCAGCTTAGTGGCTGGCGAAAAACTGTTTTTT. Its translation: CASSLVAGEKLFF. The chain links TRBV7-9 to TRBJ1-4; D gene uncertain. Trimming shortened V by 1 base and J by 8 bases, and 8 bases separated the two germline ends. The CDR3 contains 13 residues. The germline gives CDR1 SEHNR, CDR2 FQNEAQ (reference sequence).

The J gene is TRBJ1-5, the V gene TRBV2, with unresolved D. Per the germline V gene, CDR1 is SNHLY and CDR2 is FYNNEI. The CDR3 length is 14 residues. Trimming removed 4 bases from V and 1 base from J, with 8 bases in between. This chain's CDR3 is CASSAQQSNQPQHF. The DNA of the CDR3 is TGTGCCAGCAGTGCTCAGCAAAGCAATCAGCCCCAGCATTTT.

The chain combines TRBV6-2 or TRBV6-3 with TRBJ2-3; the match to TRBD1 covers 9 bases. CDR1 is MNHEY and CDR2 is SVGEGT in the germline V gene. This CDR3 contains 15 residues. V lost 5 bases to trimming and J lost 4 bases; unmatched junction nucleotides: 7. The CDR3 nucleotides are TGTGCCAGCAGTCCGGACAGGGGCCTACCAGATACGCAGTATTTT. Encoded protein: CASSPDRGLPDTQYF.

This CDR3 reads CASSPTAGLYEQYF. The CDR3 DNA is TGTGCCAGCTCACCCACGGCGGGGCTCTACGAGCAGTACTTC. J is TRBJ2-7 and V is TRBV18; possibly TRBD2 for D (6 bases). Germline V gene sequence: CDR1 KGHSH, CDR2 LQKENI. V was trimmed by 3 bases and J by 3 bases, leaving 12 bases between them. The CDR3 consists of 14 residues.

J is TRBJ2-3 and V is TRBV6-5; D is undetermined. This CDR3 has 11 amino acids. V was trimmed by 3 bases and J by 6 bases, leaving 4 bases between them. Germline V gives CDR1 MNHEY, CDR2 SVGAGI. The CDR3 here is CASSYGDTQYF. The CDR3 DNA sequence: TGTGCCAGCAGTTATGGTGATACGCAGTATTTT.

The chain recombines TRBV27 with TRBJ1-2; the D gene is possibly TRBD1 (5 bases). Trimming left V 5 bases short and J 4 bases short, with 11 bases between. This CDR3 comprises 13 residues. Germline V gives CDR1 MNHEY, CDR2 SMNVEV (reference sequence). The CDR3 spells CASSPGRLYGYTF. In DNA form, the CDR3 reads TGTGCCAGCAGTCCGGGACGGCTCTATGGCTACACCTTC.

This chain joins TRBV24-1 and TRBJ2-3; 10 bases are shared with TRBD2. CDR1 and CDR2 from the germline V gene are KGHDR and SFDVKD. With V trimmed by 7 bases and J by 0 bases, 0 bases remained unmatched. The CDR3 has 14 residues. This CDR3 is CATRGLASTDTQYF. The CDR3 region has the DNA TGTGCCACCAGGGGACTAGCGAGCACAGATACGCAGTATTTT.

V is TRBV6-2 or TRBV6-3 and J is TRBJ2-1; 8 nucleotides line up with TRBD1. The CDR3 sequence is 17 residues long. Germline values: CDR1 MNHEY, CDR2 SVGEGT. The trim removed 5 bases at V and 1 base at J, leaving 10 bases unmatched. This chain's CDR3 is CASSPPRGRGSYNEQFF. CDR3 bases: TGTGCCAGCAGTCCACCCAGGGGGCGAGGGTCCTACAATGAGCAGTTCTTC.

The V call is TRBV5-4, the J call TRBJ1-4; no clear D gene. Deletions cut 4 bases from V and 8 bases from J, with 18 bases between. This CDR3 has 15 amino acids. The V gene's germline CDR1 is SGHNT and CDR2 YYREEE (reference sequence). In nucleotides, the CDR3 is TGTGCCAGCAGCGTTACCGGGAGAGAAGACGAAAAACTGTTTTTT. Its protein is CASSVTGREDEKLFF. The full variable domain, completed using reference TRBV5-4 and TRBJ1-4, is ETGVTQSPTHLIKTRGQQVTLRCSSQSGHNTVSWYQQALGQGPQFIFQYYREEENGRGNFPPRFSGLQFPNYSSELNVNALELDDSALYLCASSVTGREDEKLFFGSGTQLSVL.

CDR3 protein: CASSARQEGSPLHF. The CDR3 region has the DNA TGTGCCAGCAGTGCACGCCAGGAAGGTTCACCCCTCCACTTT. The genes are TRBV7-6 and TRBJ1-6; D is uncertain. Trimming pared 6 bases from V and 9 bases from J, leaving 15 bases between. CDR3 length: 14 amino acids. CDR1 is SGHVS, CDR2 FNYEAQ, per germline. Combining the CDR3 with reference TRBV7-6 and TRBJ1-6 gives the whole variable domain GAGVSQSPRYKVTKRGQDVALRCDPISGHVSLYWYRQALGQGPEFLTYFNYEAQQDKSGLPNDRFSAERPEGSISTLTIQRTEQRDSAMYRCASSARQEGSPLHFGNGTRLTVT.

The V gene is TRBV24-1, the J gene TRBJ2-1, with a tentative D call TRBD1 (5 bases). The CDR3 covers 15 residues. Germline values: CDR1 KGHDR, CDR2 SFDVKD. With 5 bases removed from V and 0 bases from J, the gap between germline ends came to 10 bases. CDR3 sequence: CATSGRVSSYNEQFF. In DNA, the CDR3 is TGTGCCACCAGTGGCAGGGTCAGCTCCTACAATGAGCAGTTCTTC.

The chain is built from TRBV4-1 and TRBJ2-2; D is unresolved. CDR1 and CDR2 from the germline V gene are MGHRA and YSYEKL. The length of the CDR3 is 16 residues. The V end was cut by 1 base, the J end by 5 bases, with 14 bases between. CDR3 in amino acids: CASSQGWGKGTGELFF. CDR3 sequence (DNA): TGCGCCAGCAGCCAAGGGTGGGGAAAAGGGACCGGGGAGCTGTTTTTT.

This chain uses TRBV15 with TRBJ1-1; D is perhaps TRBD1 (6 bases). V dropped 3 bases and J dropped 3 bases, with 14 bases sitting between them. The germline V gene has CDR1 LNHNV and CDR2 YYDKDF (reference sequence). CDR3 length: 15 amino acids. The CDR3 sequence is CATSRNREGDTEAFF. In DNA, the CDR3 is TGTGCCACCAGCAGGAACAGGGAGGGCGACACTGAAGCTTTCTTT.

The rearrangement uses TRBV29-1 and TRBJ1-6; no reliable D call. Deletions cut 6 bases from V and 9 bases from J, with 15 bases between. The CDR3 loop spans 13 amino acids. Germline CDR1 SQVTM, CDR2 ANQGSEA. This CDR3 is CSVEEEIGSPLHF. CDR3 bases: TGCAGCGTCGAGGAAGAAATCGGTTCACCCCTCCACTTT. The variable domain in full, completed from reference TRBV29-1 and TRBJ1-6, reads SAVISQKPSRDICQRGTSLTIQCQVDSQVTMMFWYRQQPGQSLTLIATANQGSEATYESGFVIDKFPISRPNLTFSTLTVSNMSPEDSSIYLCSVEEEIGSPLHFGNGTRLTVT.

This clone was observed a handful of times. The V call is TRBV5-8, the J call TRBJ2-7, with D maybe TRBD1 (5 bases). Trimming took off 7 bases at V and 4 bases at J, with 18 bases between the two ends. CDR1 is SGHTS and CDR2 is YDEGEE in the germline V gene. The CDR3 loop spans 14 amino acids. CDR3 region: CASRGRQGVYEQYF. In DNA, the CDR3 is TGTGCCAGCCGTGGGCGCCAAGGGGTTTACGAGCAGTACTTC.

Only one count was recorded for this clone. This sequence joins TRBV5-1 and TRBJ2-7; D unclear. Trimming shortened V by 0 bases and J by 4 bases, and 5 bases separated the two germline ends. CDR3 size: 12 residues. The germline V gene has CDR1 SGHRS and CDR2 YFSETQ. For the CDR3, the DNA is TGCGCCAGCAGCTTGGAGGGTTACGAGCAGTACTTC. It yields the protein CASSLEGYEQYF.

V is TRBV10-3 and J is TRBJ2-7; TRBD1 is a possible D gene (5 bases). Deletions cut 2 bases from V and 2 bases from J, with 10 bases between. The CDR3 totals 14 residues. Germline values: CDR1 ENHRY, CDR2 SYGVKD. CDR3 protein: CAISEDSGTYEQYF. The DNA for the CDR3 is TGTGCCATCAGTGAGGATTCAGGGACCTACGAGCAGTACTTC.

The V and J genes are TRBV6-2 or TRBV6-3 and TRBJ2-3, with D tentatively TRBD1 or TRBD2 (6 bases each). The germline CDR1 and CDR2 sequences are MNHEY and SVGEGT. This CDR3 is 15 amino acids long. Trimming took 4 bases from V and 4 from J, leaving 15 bases between them. The CDR3 loop is CASSSWGAPSDTQYF. CDR3 nucleotide sequence: TGTGCCAGCAGTTCCTGGGGGGCCCCCTCAGATACGCAGTATTTT.